Listed here are 17 T cell receptor beta chains from one sample, sequenced in a study of early T cells in non-severe SARS-CoV-2 infection. One entry per CDR3 protein results from TCRdb running MiXCR on the 5' RACE reads. The sample gives just under 60,000 distinct CDR3 sequences, more than 8.5% of which show up once; approximately 15% is in the top ten. The specimen sequenced was whole blood. The receptor source for this set is an adult who was a healthcare worker with PCR-confirmed SARS-CoV-2 infection or an uninfected control (not recorded which).

This clonotype has at least ten counts. V gene TRBV29-1 combines with J gene TRBJ2-3; D gene uncertain. CDR3 size: 11 residues. The V and J ends lost 4 bases and 4 bases respectively, with 6 bases between them. Germline V gene data show CDR1 as SQVTM and CDR2 as ANQGSEA. The CDR3 sequence is CSVGGADTQYF. In DNA, the CDR3 is TGCAGCGTTGGTGGGGCAGATACGCAGTATTTT.

This clonotype was seen at least ten times. The chain links TRBV7-9 to TRBJ2-3; D is perhaps TRBD2 (5 bases). In germline, CDR1 is SEHNR, CDR2 FQNEAQ (reference sequence). The ends were cut back, 5 bases at V and 5 bases at J, with 14 bases in the middle. This CDR3 is 14 amino acids long. As DNA, the CDR3 is TGTGCCAGCAGCCTCCCCGAGGCGGGAGATACGCAGTATTTT. As protein: CASSLPEAGDTQYF.

This clonotype has only a few counts. This chain links TRBV27 with TRBJ1-5; no clear D gene. V lost 4 bases to trimming and J lost 4 bases, with 5 bases between them. The CDR3 contains 12 residues. Germline V gives CDR1 MNHEY, CDR2 SMNVEV (reference sequence). DNA of the CDR3: TGTGCCAGCAGTTCGTTGAATCAGCCCCAGCATTTT. It translates to CASSSLNQPQHF.

This clonotype was counted at least ten times. J is TRBJ2-2 and V is TRBV10-2; D is ambiguous. Germline values: CDR1 WSHSY, CDR2 SAAADI. V lost 2 bases and J lost 0, with 16 bases in between. This CDR3 contains 18 residues. The CDR3 DNA is TGCGCCAGCAGTGAGATCGGTACTTTTTACGCGAACACCGGGGAGCTGTTTTTT. It yields the protein CASSEIGTFYANTGELFF.

This clonotype appeared many times. This chain uses TRBV29-1 with TRBJ2-7; 9 positions agree with TRBD2. The length of the CDR3 is 12 residues. The V and J ends lost 6 bases and 7 bases, in that order; junction bases with no gene match: 7. Germline CDR1 reads SQVTM; CDR2 reads ANQGSEA. The CDR3 is CSVTGTSFEQYF. Written as DNA, the CDR3 is TGCAGCGTGACCGGGACTAGCTTTGAGCAGTACTTC.

This clonotype came up a few times. This chain joins TRBV6-6 and TRBJ2-2; 7 positions agree with TRBD1. The V gene's germline CDR1 is MNHNY and CDR2 SVGAGI (reference sequence). J lost 3 bases, V lost 2 bases, and 3 bases had no gene match. The CDR3 loop spans 15 amino acids. This CDR3 is CASSYQGVDTGELFF. As DNA, the CDR3 is TGTGCCAGCAGTTACCAGGGGGTGGACACCGGGGAGCTGTTTTTT.

There are a few counts of this clonotype. This chain links TRBV29-1 with TRBJ2-7; a weak D match, TRBD1 (5 bases). Trimming took 6 bases from V and 3 from J, leaving 12 bases between them. CDR3 size: 12 residues. CDR1 SQVTM and CDR2 ANQGSEA come from the germline V gene. The CDR3: CSVQGSDYEQYF. DNA of the CDR3: TGCAGCGTCCAGGGCAGCGACTACGAGCAGTACTTC.

This chain uses TRBV28 with TRBJ2-7; 7 bases line up with TRBD1. V shed 6 bases and J 4 bases; nucleotides not matched to a gene: 9. The CDR3 has 14 residues. CDR1 MDHEN and CDR2 SYDVKM come from the germline V gene. CDR3 amino acids: CASRRGGQWYEQYF. CDR3 sequence (DNA): TGTGCCAGCAGGCGAGGGGGACAGTGGTACGAGCAGTACTTC.

This clonotype has at least ten counts. The J gene is TRBJ2-1, the V gene TRBV28; D gene unclear. V dropped 1 base and J dropped 0 bases, with 10 bases sitting between them. Germline V CDR1 and CDR2: MDHEN, SYDVKM. This CDR3 contains 16 residues. CDR3 sequence (DNA): TGTGCCAGCAGTTTATCGGAGACTCTCTCCTACAATGAGCAGTTCTTC. The encoded protein is CASSLSETLSYNEQFF.

This clonotype was counted between two and nine times. The gene calls are TRBV7-2 and TRBJ1-2; the D gene is possibly TRBD1 (5 bases). CDR1 is SGHTA and CDR2 is FQGNSA in the germline V gene. V shed 5 bases and J shed 1 base, with 17 bases lying between them. The CDR3 extends over 16 amino acids. The DNA for the CDR3 is TGTGCCAGCAGCAGTGCATCCGGGACGGTTAACTATGGCTACACCTTC. Translation gives CASSSASGTVNYGYTF.

This clonotype was found many times. This chain links TRBV7-3 with TRBJ2-2, with a tentative D call TRBD2 (6 bases). CDR1 SGHTA and CDR2 FQGTGA come from the germline V gene. The CDR3 consists of 15 residues. V was pared by 2 bases and J by 3 bases, with 10 bases between. The CDR3 loop is CASSLFAGYTGELFF. The CDR3, as DNA: TGTGCCAGCAGCTTATTTGCGGGGTACACCGGGGAGCTGTTTTTT.

This clonotype was recorded a few times. The chain joins TRBV7-8 to TRBJ1-1; D unclear. Germline CDR1 SGHVS, CDR2 FQNEAQ. This CDR3 contains 13 residues. V was trimmed by 7 bases and J by 2 bases, leaving 11 bases between them. CDR3 protein: CASKDTPNTEAFF. For the CDR3, the DNA is TGTGCCAGCAAAGATACACCTAACACTGAAGCTTTCTTT.

This clonotype appeared many times. The genes are TRBV5-4 and TRBJ1-6; perhaps TRBD1 as D (6 bases). In germline, CDR1 is SGHNT, CDR2 YYREEE (reference sequence). V lost 0 bases and J 3 bases, leaving 7 bases between the germline ends. The CDR3 totals 15 residues. The chain's CDR3 is CASSLAGVYNSPLHF. DNA for the CDR3: TGTGCCAGCAGCTTGGCAGGGGTCTATAATTCACCCCTCCACTTT.

Remarks on this clonotype: The CDR3 carries no conserved terminal phenylalanine or tryptophan, so it likely arises from a read error. This chain connects TRBV24-1 to TRBJ2-1, with D tentatively TRBD1 (6 bases). Trimming pared 4 bases from V and 6 bases from J, leaving 12 bases between. CDR3 length: 14 residues. Germline V gene sequence: CDR1 KGHDR, CDR2 SFDVKD. The CDR3 loop is CATSDIGGSNEQFL. The CDR3 DNA reads TGTGCCACCAGTGACATAGGGGGTTCCAATGAGCAGTTCCTC.

This clonotype was seen at least ten times. This sequence joins TRBV3-1 and TRBJ2-5; D is ambiguous. Trimming pared 0 bases from V and 5 bases from J, leaving 13 bases between. This CDR3 contains 15 residues. Germline CDR1 LGHDT, CDR2 YNNKEL (reference sequence). The CDR3 is CASSQDGVSSETQYF. CDR3 bases: TGTGCCAGCAGCCAAGATGGTGTCAGCTCCGAGACCCAGTACTTC.

The genes are TRBV28 and TRBJ1-5; D is ambiguous. The V gene's germline CDR1 is MDHEN and CDR2 SYDVKM. CDR3 length: 18 amino acids. V was trimmed by 2 bases and J by 5 bases, leaving 22 bases between them. The CDR3 protein is CASSLGLPAGVKDQPQHF. CDR3 in DNA: TGTGCCAGCAGTTTAGGGCTACCGGCAGGAGTTAAGGATCAGCCCCAGCATTTT.

The genes are TRBV5-4 and TRBJ1-5, with no clear D. The length of the CDR3 is 15 residues. Trimming took off 4 bases at V and 0 bases at J, with 11 bases between the two ends. Germline assignment: CDR1 SGHNT and CDR2 YYREEE (reference sequence). CDR3 residues: CASSPMPGSNQPQHF. As DNA, the CDR3 is TGTGCCAGCAGCCCAATGCCGGGTAGCAATCAGCCCCAGCATTTT.